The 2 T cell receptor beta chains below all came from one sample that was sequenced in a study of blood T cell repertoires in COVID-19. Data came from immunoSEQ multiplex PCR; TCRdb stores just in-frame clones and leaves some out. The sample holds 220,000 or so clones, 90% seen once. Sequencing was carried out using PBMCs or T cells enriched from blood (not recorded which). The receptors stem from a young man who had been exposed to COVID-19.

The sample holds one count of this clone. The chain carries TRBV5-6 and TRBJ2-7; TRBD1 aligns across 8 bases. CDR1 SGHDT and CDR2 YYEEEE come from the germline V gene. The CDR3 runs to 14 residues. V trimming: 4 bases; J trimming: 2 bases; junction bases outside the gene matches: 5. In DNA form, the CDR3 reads TGTGCCAGCAGCGACAGGGGCGTAACCTACGAGCAGTACTTC. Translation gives CASSDRGVTYEQYF.

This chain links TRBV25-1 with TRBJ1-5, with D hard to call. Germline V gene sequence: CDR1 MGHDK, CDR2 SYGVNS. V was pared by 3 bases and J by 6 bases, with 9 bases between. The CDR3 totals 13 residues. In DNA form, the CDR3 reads TGTGCCAGCAGTGAGTCCTCGGGTCAGCCCCAGCATTTT. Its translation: CASSESSGQPQHF.